A selection of T cell receptor beta chains follows, all from one sample in a study of tumor-infiltrating lymphocytes in localized non-small cell lung cancer. Sequenced by immunoSEQ multiplex PCR; TCRdb stores in-frame clones only, minus some. The sample has just over 7,000 clones, about 79% seen once. The sample was uninvolved lung tissue not adjacent to the tumor. Source of these receptors: a human donor with non-small cell lung cancer. Both conserved end residues are part of each CDR3. Fields, in order: D gene, clone size, J gene, V gene, CDR3 DNA, CDR3 protein. The D gene is left open where the match is weak. Rows may omit the clone size; those that give it use once, few, many or a size class.

- | - | TRBJ1-2 | TRBV7-9 | TGTGCCAGCAGCTTATGGGCAGGGACGGGGCGCAACTATGGCTACACCTTC | CASSLWAGTGRNYGYTF
- | - | TRBJ2-7 | TRBV6-5 | TGTGCCAGCAGTGGGTGGGGACGGACCTACGAGCAGTACTTC | CASSGWGRTYEQYF
- | - | TRBJ1-1 | TRBV6-6 | TGTGCCAGCAGCCAACTCGGGACAGAAGCTTTCTTT | CASSQLGTEAFF
- | - | TRBJ1-2 | TRBV21-1 | TGTGCCAGCAGCAAAGGGGGGGGCTATGGCTACACCTTC | CASSKGGGYGYTF
- | - | TRBJ1-2 | TRBV7-8 | TGTGCCAGCAGCTCCTCCCACTATGGCTACACCTTC | CASSSSHYGYTF
- | few | TRBJ1-2 | TRBV7-9 | TGTGCCAGCAGCTTATCGATAGGGGAACGGTCTGGCTACACCTTC | CASSLSIGERSGYTF
TRBD1 | - | TRBJ1-2 | TRBV4-2 | TGTGCCAGCAGCCGAGGAACAGGGGGCGTTAATGGCTACACCTTC | CASSRGTGGVNGYTF
TRBD1 | medium-sized | TRBJ1-4 | TRBV19 | TGTGCCAGTAGTATTAACAGGGGCGATGAAAAACTGTTTTTT | CASSINRGDEKLFF
TRBD1 | - | TRBJ2-2 | TRBV7-2 | TGTGCCAGCAGCTCGGGACAGTACAACACCGGGGAGCTGTTTTTT | CASSSGQYNTGELFF
- | - | TRBJ1-2 | TRBV7-2 | TGTGCCAGCAGCTCTCCGCGGACGGGAGGAACCTATGGCTACACCTTC | CASSSPRTGGTYGYTF
TRBD1 | - | TRBJ1-1 | TRBV28 | TGTGCCAGCAGTCAACCGGTCGGGACAGGGATGAGGGGCACTGAAGCTTTCTTT | CASSQPVGTGMRGTEAFF
- | few | TRBJ1-2 | TRBV27 | TGTGCCAGCAGTTTACACCAGGAGAACTATGGCTACACCTTC | CASSLHQENYGYTF
- | - | TRBJ1-2 | TRBV19 | TGTGCCAGTAGTATAGGGAGGCGGCGGTATGGCTACACCTTC | CASSIGRRRYGYTF
TRBD1 | - | TRBJ1-5 | TRBV7-8 | TGTGCCAGCAGGCCGACAGGGGGCCGGAATCAGCCCCAGCATTTT | CASRPTGGRNQPQHF
- | - | TRBJ2-5 | TRBV5-1 | TGCGCCAGCCGATTGGACGTCCAAGAGACCCAGTACTTC | CASRLDVQETQYF
- | - | TRBJ1-5 | TRBV7-2 | TGTGCCAGCAGCTTAGCACCAGGGGAAGATCAGCCCCAGCATTTT | CASSLAPGEDQPQHF
TRBD1 | - | TRBJ1-4 | TRBV6-5 | TGTGCCAGCAGAGACAGGGGGGGGGAAAAACTGTTTTTT | CASRDRGGEKLFF
TRBD1 | once | TRBJ2-4 | TRBV7-2 | TGTGCCAGCAGCAACAGGGGGCTCGGAGCCAAAAACATTCAGTACTTC | CASSNRGLGAKNIQYF
TRBD1 | - | TRBJ1-1 | TRBV6-5 | TGTGCCAGCAGTCGGGACAGGGTGAACACTGAAGCTTTCTTT | CASSRDRVNTEAFF
- | - | TRBJ2-7 | TRBV6-6 | TGTGCCAGCACCAGGGACGGGGGCGGAACCGTCTACGAGCAGTACTTC | CASTRDGGGTVYEQYF
- | - | TRBJ1-6 | TRBV28 | TGTGCCAGCAGTGGAGGTCCCGGGACGACCCGAGGCTCACCCCTCCACTTT | CASSGGPGTTRGSPLHF
- | - | TRBJ2-5 | TRBV5-1 | TGCGCCAGCGCCCTCTCTACTACGCACCAAGAGACCCAGTACTTC | CASALSTTHQETQYF
- | medium-sized | TRBJ1-1 | TRBV2 | TGTGCCAGCACCCAGGAGACAGGAGGCACTGAAGCTTTCTTT | CASTQETGGTEAFF
TRBD2 | - | TRBJ2-3 | TRBV7-9 | TGTGCCAGCAGCAAGCCGGCGGGCGGGGGAGTGGGAGATACGCAGTATTTT | CASSKPAGGGVGDTQYF
- | - | TRBJ2-7 | TRBV7-2 | TGTGCCAGCAGCTTAGCCCGAGGGGCGATGCAGTACTTC | CASSLARGAMQYF
- | - | TRBJ1-4 | TRBV4-2 | TGTGCCAGCAGCACGAACCGGGTCCTAACTAATGAAAAACTGTTTTTT | CASSTNRVLTNEKLFF
- | - | TRBJ1-5 | TRBV28 | TGTGCCAGCAGTTTGAGGAAAGGGTTCTTTCAGCCCCAGCATTTT | CASSLRKGFFQPQHF
TRBD2 | - | TRBJ2-3 | TRBV11-2 | TGTGCCAGCAGCTTATTGCGGGGGGCCTCCACAGATACGCAGTATTTT | CASSLLRGASTDTQYF
- | - | TRBJ2-5 | TRBV18 | TGTGCCAGCTCACCACTAGCAACCCAAGAGACCCAGTACTTC | CASSPLATQETQYF
TRBD2 | - | TRBJ2-5 | TRBV29-1 | TGCAGCGTTGACCCGGATCTCCGACTAGCGGGGGCCCTGTTAGGAGAGACCCAGTACTTC | CSVDPDLRLAGALLGETQYF
- | - | TRBJ2-3 | TRBV7-3 | TGTGCCAGCACCGAGGGGGGGGCCTCAGATACGCAGTATTTT | CASTEGGASDTQYF
TRBD2 | - | TRBJ2-2 | TRBV5-1 | TGCGCCAGCAGCTTCCTGACTAGCGGGACCACCGGGGAGCTGTTTTTT | CASSFLTSGTTGELFF
- | - | TRBJ1-4 | TRBV28 | TGTGCCAGCAGTTTAGCGGGGGCCTTAACTAATGAAAAACTGTTTTTT | CASSLAGALTNEKLFF
- | - | TRBJ2-1 | TRBV18 | TGTGCCAGCTCACCACCGGAAGGGAGCCCTTACTACAATGAGCAGTTCTTC | CASSPPEGSPYYNEQFF
- | - | TRBJ1-6 | TRBV11-2 | TGTGCCAGCAGCCTTGCTGCGGGGGCGCGGAATTCACCCCTCCACTTT | CASSLAAGARNSPLHF
TRBD1 | - | TRBJ1-1 | TRBV15 | TGTGCCACCAGCAGAGACCCAGGGGGCGTGAGCACTGAAGCTTTCTTT | CATSRDPGGVSTEAFF
TRBD2 | - | TRBJ2-1 | TRBV10-3 | TGTGCCATCAGTTTAAGCGGGGGGGCCTCCCATGAGCAGTTCTTC | CAISLSGGASHEQFF
TRBD2 | - | TRBJ2-1 | TRBV9 | TGTGCCAGCAGCGTAGAGGGACTAGCGGGGTATGAGCAGTTCTTC | CASSVEGLAGYEQFF
- | - | TRBJ2-5 | TRBV6-5 | TGTGCCAGCAGAAAAGAGACCCAGTACTTC | CASRKETQYF
TRBD1 | once | TRBJ2-7 | TRBV7-2 | TGTGCCAGCAGCCTGGACAGGATCACCTACGAGCAGTACTTC | CASSLDRITYEQYF
- | few | TRBJ1-6 | TRBV14 | TGTGCCAGCAGCCAAGATCTAAGGGGCCCAGAGCCCCTCCACTTT | CASSQDLRGPEPLHF
- | - | TRBJ2-1 | TRBV7-6 | TGTGCCAGCAGCCAAGGGGGGACAGCATACAATGAGCAGTTCTTC | CASSQGGTAYNEQFF
- | - | TRBJ2-7 | TRBV10-3 | TGTGCCATCAGTGATCCCAGGGGCGACTCCTACGAGCAGTACTTC | CAISDPRGDSYEQYF
- | - | TRBJ1-1 | TRBV30 | TGTGCCTGGAGTCCCACCTCGGGAGTGAAAGCTTTCTTT | CAWSPTSGVKAFF
TRBD1 | - | TRBJ1-2 | TRBV5-1 | TGCGCCAGCAGCTTGGCCCAGGGGGCGAATTATGGCTACACCTTC | CASSLAQGANYGYTF
- | few | TRBJ1-1 | TRBV19 | TGTGCCAGTAGTCAACACTGGGGGAACACTGAAGCTTTCTTT | CASSQHWGNTEAFF
TRBD2 | few | TRBJ2-3 | TRBV18 | TGTGCCAGCTCACTGGGACTAGCTTTTACTAGCACAGATACGCAGTATTTT | CASSLGLAFTSTDTQYF
- | - | TRBJ1-1 | TRBV27 | TGTGCCAGCAGCTTGGGGGTAGGATCGGGCACTGAAGCTTTCTTT | CASSLGVGSGTEAFF
- | - | TRBJ1-2 | TRBV29-1 | TGCAGCGTCCCAAGCGGGGCTTCGTATAGCTATGGCTACACCTTC | CSVPSGASYSYGYTF
- | - | TRBJ2-7 | TRBV4-1 | TGCGCCAGCAGCCATACAGGAGATAACTACGAGCAGTACTTC | CASSHTGDNYEQYF
TRBD1 | few | TRBJ2-1 | TRBV9 | TGTGCCAGCAGCGTTTGGGACAGGGAGCCCAATGAGCAGTTCTTC | CASSVWDREPNEQFF
- | - | TRBJ2-5 | TRBV6-5 | TGTGCCAGCAGTTACCTTAGTCGGGGGACCCAAGAGACCCAGTACTTC | CASSYLSRGTQETQYF
- | few | TRBJ1-2 | TRBV6-6 | TGTGCCAGCAGTTACTCGATCGAAGGGGGGTCCTACACCTTC | CASSYSIEGGSYTF
TRBD1 | once | TRBJ1-6 | TRBV19 | TGTGCCAGTAGTTCAGGGGGTTCACCCCTCCACTTT | CASSSGGSPLHF
- | - | TRBJ2-3 | TRBV2 | TGTGCCAGCAGCACAGGGATCACAGATACGCAGTATTTT | CASSTGITDTQYF
TRBD1 | - | TRBJ2-3 | TRBV6-5 | TGTGCCAGCAGTGACAGGGGGGTAACAGATACGCAGTATTTT | CASSDRGVTDTQYF
TRBD1 | few | TRBJ2-5 | TRBV18 | TGTGCCAGCTCACAAACAGGGGTAGTTGAAGAGACCCAGTACTTC | CASSQTGVVEETQYF